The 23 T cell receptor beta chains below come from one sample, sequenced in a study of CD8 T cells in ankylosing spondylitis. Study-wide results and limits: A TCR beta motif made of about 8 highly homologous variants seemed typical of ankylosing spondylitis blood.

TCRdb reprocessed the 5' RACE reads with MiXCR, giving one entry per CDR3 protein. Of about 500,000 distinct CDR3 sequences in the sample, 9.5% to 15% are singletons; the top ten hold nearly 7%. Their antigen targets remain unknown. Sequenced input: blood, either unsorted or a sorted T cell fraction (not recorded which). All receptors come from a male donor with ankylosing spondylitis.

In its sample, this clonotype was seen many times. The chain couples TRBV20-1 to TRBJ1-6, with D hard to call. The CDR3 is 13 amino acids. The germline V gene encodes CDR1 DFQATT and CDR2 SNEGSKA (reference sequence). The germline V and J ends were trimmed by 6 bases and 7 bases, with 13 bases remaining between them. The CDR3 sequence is CSASRLGNSPLHF. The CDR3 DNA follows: TGCAGTGCCAGTCGACTCGGGAATTCACCCCTCCACTTT.

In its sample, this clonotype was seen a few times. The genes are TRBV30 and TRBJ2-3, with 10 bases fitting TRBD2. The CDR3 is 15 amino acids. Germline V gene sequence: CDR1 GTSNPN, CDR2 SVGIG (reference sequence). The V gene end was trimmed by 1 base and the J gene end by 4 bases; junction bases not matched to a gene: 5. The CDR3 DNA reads TGTGCCTGGAGTGGGCTAGCGGGAGAGTCAGATACGCAGTATTTT. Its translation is CAWSGLAGESDTQYF. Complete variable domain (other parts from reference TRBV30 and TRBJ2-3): SQTIHQWPATLVQPVGSPLSLECTVEGTSNPNLYWYRQAAGRGLQLLFYSVGIGQISSEVPQNLSASRPQDRQFILSSKKLLLSDSGFYLCAWSGLAGESDTQYFGPGTRLTVL.

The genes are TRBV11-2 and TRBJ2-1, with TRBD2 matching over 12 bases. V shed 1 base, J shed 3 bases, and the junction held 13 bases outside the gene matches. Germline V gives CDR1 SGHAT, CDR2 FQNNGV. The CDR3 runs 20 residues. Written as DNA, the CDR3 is TGTGCCAGCAGCTTAGTATTCAGGACTAGCGGGGCAAACAGCTACAATGAGCAGTTCTTC. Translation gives CASSLVFRTSGANSYNEQFF.

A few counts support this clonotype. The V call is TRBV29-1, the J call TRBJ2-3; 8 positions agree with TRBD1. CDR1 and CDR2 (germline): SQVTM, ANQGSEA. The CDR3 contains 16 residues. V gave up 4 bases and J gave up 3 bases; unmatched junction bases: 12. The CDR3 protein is CSVGRLSGGGTDTQYF. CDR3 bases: TGCAGCGTTGGACGACTTTCAGGGGGCGGAACAGATACGCAGTATTTT.

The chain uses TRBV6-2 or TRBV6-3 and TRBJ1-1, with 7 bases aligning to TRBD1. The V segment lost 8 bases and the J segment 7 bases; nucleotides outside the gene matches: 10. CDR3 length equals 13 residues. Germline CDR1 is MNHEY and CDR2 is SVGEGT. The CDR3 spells CASGLQGRIEAFF. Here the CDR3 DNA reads TGTGCCAGCGGGCTACAGGGGAGGATTGAAGCTTTCTTT.

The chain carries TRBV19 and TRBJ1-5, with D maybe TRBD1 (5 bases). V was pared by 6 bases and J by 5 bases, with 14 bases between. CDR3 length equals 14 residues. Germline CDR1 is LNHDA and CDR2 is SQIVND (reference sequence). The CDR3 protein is CASSTGANYQPQHF. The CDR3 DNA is TGTGCCAGTAGCACCGGGGCTAACTATCAGCCCCAGCATTTT.

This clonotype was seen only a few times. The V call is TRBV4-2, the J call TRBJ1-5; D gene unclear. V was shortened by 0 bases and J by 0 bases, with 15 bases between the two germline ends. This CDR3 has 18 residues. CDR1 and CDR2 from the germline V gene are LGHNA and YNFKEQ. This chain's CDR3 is CASSQEPLGTHSNQPQHF. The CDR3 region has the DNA TGTGCCAGCAGCCAAGAACCCCTTGGCACCCATAGCAATCAGCCCCAGCATTTT.

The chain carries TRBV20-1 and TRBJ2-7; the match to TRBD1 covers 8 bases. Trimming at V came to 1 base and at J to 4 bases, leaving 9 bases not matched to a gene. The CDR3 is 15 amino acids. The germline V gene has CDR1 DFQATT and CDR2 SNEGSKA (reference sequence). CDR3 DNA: TGCAGTGCTAGAGTTGGGGGACAGGTCCTATACGAGCAGTACGTC. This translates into CSARVGGQVLYEQYV.

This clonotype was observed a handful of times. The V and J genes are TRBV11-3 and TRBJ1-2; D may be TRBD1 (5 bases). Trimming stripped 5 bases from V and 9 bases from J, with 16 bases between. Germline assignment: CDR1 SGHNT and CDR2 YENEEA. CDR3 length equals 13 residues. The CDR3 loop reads CASSPLPGASYTF. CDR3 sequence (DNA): TGTGCCAGCAGCCCGCTACCCGGGGCCAGCTACACCTTC.

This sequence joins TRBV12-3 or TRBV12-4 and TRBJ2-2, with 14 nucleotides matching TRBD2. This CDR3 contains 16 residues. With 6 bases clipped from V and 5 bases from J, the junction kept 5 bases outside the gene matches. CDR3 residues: CASRKGLAGETGELFF. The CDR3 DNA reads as TGTGCCAGCAGAAAGGGACTAGCGGGAGAGACCGGGGAGCTGTTTTTT.

The chain's CDR3 is CATSDLTGGSDTQYF. Here the CDR3 DNA reads TGTGCCACCAGTGATTTAACAGGGGGGAGTGATACGCAGTATTTT. The genes are TRBV24-1 and TRBJ2-3, with 8 bases fitting TRBD1. Losses at the gene ends were 1 base for V and 6 bases for J; bases not matched to a gene: 5. The CDR3 consists of 15 residues. Germline V lookup: CDR1 KGHDR, CDR2 SFDVKD.

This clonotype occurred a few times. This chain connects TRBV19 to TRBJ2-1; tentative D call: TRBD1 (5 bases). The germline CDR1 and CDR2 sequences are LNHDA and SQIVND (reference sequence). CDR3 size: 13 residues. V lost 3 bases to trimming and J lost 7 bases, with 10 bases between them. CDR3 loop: CASSIPGKNEQFF. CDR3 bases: TGTGCCAGTAGTATCCCAGGGAAGAATGAGCAGTTCTTC.

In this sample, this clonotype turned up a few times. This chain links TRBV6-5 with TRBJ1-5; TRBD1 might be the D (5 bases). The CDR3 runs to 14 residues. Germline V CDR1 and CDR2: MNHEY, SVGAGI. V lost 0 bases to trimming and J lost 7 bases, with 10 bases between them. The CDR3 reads CASSYSQGGQPQHF. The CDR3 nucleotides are TGTGCCAGCAGTTACTCGCAGGGAGGGCAGCCCCAGCATTTT.

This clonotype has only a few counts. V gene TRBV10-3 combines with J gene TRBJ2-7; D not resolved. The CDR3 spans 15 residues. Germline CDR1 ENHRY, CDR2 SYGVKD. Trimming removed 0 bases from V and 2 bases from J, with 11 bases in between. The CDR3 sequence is CAISESQGNPYEQYF. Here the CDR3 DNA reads TGTGCCATCAGTGAGTCTCAAGGGAACCCCTACGAGCAGTACTTC.

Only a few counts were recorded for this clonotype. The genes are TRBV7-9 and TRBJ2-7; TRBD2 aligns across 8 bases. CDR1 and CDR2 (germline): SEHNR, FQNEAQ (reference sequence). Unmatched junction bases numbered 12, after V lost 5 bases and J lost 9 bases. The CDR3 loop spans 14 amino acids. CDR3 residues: CASSPGAGGLRQYF. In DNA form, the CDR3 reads TGTGCCAGCAGCCCTGGGGCGGGGGGTTTGCGGCAGTACTTC. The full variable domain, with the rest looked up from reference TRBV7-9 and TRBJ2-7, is DTGVSQNPRHKITKRGQNVTFRCDPISEHNRLYWYRQTLGQGPEFLTYFQNEAQLEKSRLLSDRFSAERPKGSFSTLEIQRTEQGDSAMYLCASSPGAGGLRQYFGPGTRLTVT.

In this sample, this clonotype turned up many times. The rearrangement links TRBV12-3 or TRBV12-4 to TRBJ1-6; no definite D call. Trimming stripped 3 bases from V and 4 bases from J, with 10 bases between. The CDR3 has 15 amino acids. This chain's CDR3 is CASSLGSPYNSPLHF. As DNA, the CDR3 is TGTGCCAGCAGTTTGGGCAGCCCTTATAATTCACCCCTCCACTTT.

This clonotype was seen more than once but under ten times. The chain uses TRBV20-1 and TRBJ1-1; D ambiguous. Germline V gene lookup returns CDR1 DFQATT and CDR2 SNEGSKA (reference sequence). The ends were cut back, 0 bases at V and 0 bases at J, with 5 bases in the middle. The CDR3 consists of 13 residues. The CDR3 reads CSAREALNTEAFF. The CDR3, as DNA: TGCAGTGCTAGAGAGGCTTTGAACACTGAAGCTTTCTTT.

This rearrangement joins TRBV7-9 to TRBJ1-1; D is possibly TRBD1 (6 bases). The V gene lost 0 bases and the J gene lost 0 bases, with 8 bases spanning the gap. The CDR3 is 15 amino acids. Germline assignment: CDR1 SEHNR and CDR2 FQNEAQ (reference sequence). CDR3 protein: CASSLADRMNTEAFF. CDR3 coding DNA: TGTGCCAGCAGCTTAGCCGACAGGATGAACACTGAAGCTTTCTTT.

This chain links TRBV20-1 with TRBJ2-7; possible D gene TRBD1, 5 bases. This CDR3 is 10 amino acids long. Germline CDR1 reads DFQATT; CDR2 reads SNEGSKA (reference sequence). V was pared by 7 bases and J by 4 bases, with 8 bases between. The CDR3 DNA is TGCAGTGTTCAGGGTTACGAGCAGTACTTC. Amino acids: CSVQGYEQYF.

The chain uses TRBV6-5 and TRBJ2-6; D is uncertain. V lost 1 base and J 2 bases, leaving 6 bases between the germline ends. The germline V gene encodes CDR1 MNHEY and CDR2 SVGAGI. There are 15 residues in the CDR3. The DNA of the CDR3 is TGTGCCAGCAGTTACTTTCGAACTGGGGCCAACGTCCTGACTTTC. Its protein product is CASSYFRTGANVLTF.

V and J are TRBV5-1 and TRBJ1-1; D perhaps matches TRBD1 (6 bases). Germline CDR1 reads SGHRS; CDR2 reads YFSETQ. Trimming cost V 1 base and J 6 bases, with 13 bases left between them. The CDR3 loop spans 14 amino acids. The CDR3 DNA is TGCGCCAGCAGCTTGTCACAGGGAGTCGCTGAAGCTTTCTTT. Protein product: CASSLSQGVAEAFF.

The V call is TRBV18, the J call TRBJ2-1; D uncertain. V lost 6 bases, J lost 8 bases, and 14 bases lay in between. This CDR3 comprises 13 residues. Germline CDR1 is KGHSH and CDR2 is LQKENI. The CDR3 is CASSTMSGDEQFF. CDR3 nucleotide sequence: TGTGCCAGCTCTACGATGTCTGGGGATGAGCAGTTCTTC.

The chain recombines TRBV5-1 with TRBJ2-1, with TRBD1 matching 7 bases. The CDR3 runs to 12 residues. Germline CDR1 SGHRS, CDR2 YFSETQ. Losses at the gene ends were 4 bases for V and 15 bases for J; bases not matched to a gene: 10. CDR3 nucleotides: TGCGCCAGCAGCCCGGACACAGGGGACCGGTTCTTC. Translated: CASSPDTGDRFF.